The 19 T cell receptor beta chains in this list originate from one sample, sequenced in a study of cytomegalovirus exposure and HLA in healthy donors. Clones were read by immunoSEQ multiplex PCR, and TCRdb kept only the in-frame ones, dropping some. The sample records some 140,000 clones, 70% to 90% being singletons. The sample consisted of PBMCs. The receptors shown here come from a man aged 18-30 years in good health and CMV-seropositive.

This rearrangement joins TRBV7-9 to TRBJ2-2; D might be TRBD1 (5 bases). V was pared by 10 bases and J by 4 bases, with 22 bases between. The CDR3 length is 16 residues. CDR1 and CDR2 from the germline V gene are SEHNR and FQNEAQ (reference sequence). CDR3 in DNA: TGTGCCACCTCCGATGGGGCTTCAAAGAGCACCGGGGAGCTGTTTTTT. It encodes CATSDGASKSTGELFF.

The V and J genes are TRBV6-5 and TRBJ2-7; D might be TRBD1 (6 bases). Trimming removed 5 bases from V and 5 bases from J, with 19 bases in between. The CDR3 has 15 amino acids. Germline V gene sequence: CDR1 MNHEY, CDR2 SVGAGI. The CDR3 DNA reads TGTGCCAGCAGTACTGCCGGGACATTGGTCCACGAGCAGTACTTC. The encoded protein is CASSTAGTLVHEQYF.

The chain uses TRBV27 and TRBJ2-7, with TRBD1 identical over 8 bases. The germline CDR1 and CDR2 sequences are MNHEY and SMNVEV (reference sequence). The junction had 7 bases not matched to a gene; V was cut back by 6 bases and J by 3 bases. The CDR3 is 14 amino acids. CDR3 sequence (DNA): TGTGCCAGCAGAAGGACAGGGTTAAACTACGAGCAGTACTTC. Translating it yields CASRRTGLNYEQYF.

This clone was detected a few times. CDR3: CASRTGYYGYTF. The CDR3 DNA is TGTGCCAGCAGGACAGGGTACTATGGCTACACCTTC. V usage is TRBV27 and J usage is TRBJ1-2; 7 positions agree with TRBD1. Per germline, CDR1 MNHEY and CDR2 SMNVEV (reference sequence). Losses at the gene ends were 6 bases for V and 3 bases for J; bases not matched to a gene: 1. The CDR3 extends over 12 amino acids.

CDR3: CASRSLYEQYF. The CDR3 region has the DNA TGTGCCAGCAGATCTCTTTACGAGCAGTACTTC. The chain has TRBV27 and TRBJ2-7; unclear D gene. The germline gives CDR1 MNHEY, CDR2 SMNVEV (reference sequence). The CDR3 totals 11 residues. Deletions cut 6 bases from V and 4 bases from J, with 7 bases between.

The chain combines TRBV14 with TRBJ1-1; 7 bases fit TRBD1. Germline values: CDR1 SGHDN, CDR2 FVKESK. The CDR3 has 15 amino acids. V dropped 2 bases and J dropped 5; count of bases not matched to a gene: 8. CDR3 residues: CASSQRGFRGTEAFF. CDR3 sequence (DNA): TGTGCCAGCAGCCAACGGGGCTTCAGGGGGACTGAAGCTTTCTTT.

The genes are TRBV4-3 and TRBJ1-1, with D tentatively TRBD1 (6 bases). CDR3 size: 16 residues. Germline-derived CDR1 and CDR2 are LGHNA and YSLEER. V shed 0 bases and J shed 1 base, with 12 bases lying between them. The CDR3 coding sequence is TGCGCCAGCAGCCAAGATTCGGGGGGCAAGAACACTGAAGCTTTCTTT. Translating gives CASSQDSGGKNTEAFF.

This chain joins TRBV7-2 and TRBJ1-6, with D uncertain. Per the germline V gene, CDR1 is SGHTA and CDR2 is FQGNSA. The CDR3 contains 14 residues. Trimming took off 7 bases at V and 10 bases at J, with 17 bases between the two ends. The CDR3 reads CASTSRTAGSPLHF. In DNA form, the CDR3 reads TGTGCCAGCACATCCCGGACCGCGGGATCACCCCTCCACTTT.

The chain has TRBV5-8 and TRBJ1-5; D is perhaps TRBD1 (6 bases). There are 15 residues in the CDR3. CDR1 and CDR2 from the germline V gene are SGHTS and YDEGEE. Deletions cut 4 bases from V and 7 bases from J, with 18 bases between. DNA for the CDR3: TGTGCCAGCAGCAAAGGACAGAGCGGGAGGCAGCCCCAGCATTTT. The encoded protein is CASSKGQSGRQPQHF.

The rearrangement uses TRBV5-1 and TRBJ2-7, with a tentative D call TRBD1 (6 bases). The CDR3 extends over 15 amino acids. From germline, CDR1 is SGHRS and CDR2 YFSETQ. V lost 3 bases, J lost 0 bases, and 13 bases lay in between. In DNA, the CDR3 is TGCGCCAGCAGCTCCGGACAGAGCCACTCCTACGAGCAGTACTTC. This codes for CASSSGQSHSYEQYF. Supplemented by reference TRBV5-1 and TRBJ2-7, the full variable domain reads KAGVTQTPRYLIKTRGQQVTLSCSPISGHRSVSWYQQTPGQGLQFLFEYFSETQRNKGNFPGRFSGRQFSNSRSEMNVSTLELGDSALYLCASSSGQSHSYEQYFGPGTRLTVT.

This clone was found a few times. DNA of the CDR3: TGTGCCAGCAGCCGCCGGGACTACGGCGCCGGGGAGCTGTTTTTT. The encoded protein is CASSRRDYGAGELFF. The chain employs TRBV4-2 and TRBJ2-2, with 7 bases lining up with TRBD2. CDR1 and CDR2 from the germline V gene are LGHNA and YNFKEQ. CDR3 size: 15 residues. With V trimmed by 4 bases and J by 6 bases, 8 bases remained unmatched.

The rearrangement uses TRBV9 and TRBJ2-7; TRBD2 might be the D (5 bases). The CDR3 runs 14 residues. Trimming pared 2 bases from V and 3 bases from J, leaving 12 bases between. Germline V gene sequence: CDR1 SGDLS, CDR2 YYNGEE. CDR3 nucleotide sequence: TGTGCCAGCAGCGTTTCCCCTAGCAACTACGAGCAGTACTTC. It translates to CASSVSPSNYEQYF.

This sequence joins TRBV19 and TRBJ2-1; TRBD1 agrees at 8 bases. The germline V gene has CDR1 LNHDA and CDR2 SQIVND (reference sequence). Trimming took 4 bases from V and 4 from J; bases not matched to a gene: 9. The CDR3 loop spans 16 amino acids. The CDR3 DNA reads as TGTGCCAGTAGTACCCCCGGGACAGGCCTTTACAATGAGCAGTTCTTC. Its translation: CASSTPGTGLYNEQFF.

This clone was found once. This chain joins TRBV9 and TRBJ2-7, with 7 bases identical to TRBD2. CDR1 SGDLS and CDR2 YYNGEE come from the germline V gene. The CDR3 loop spans 13 amino acids. V dropped 3 bases and J dropped 5; count of bases not matched to a gene: 5. The CDR3 DNA reads TGTGCCAGCAGCGAGGGTGGGGGGGACGAGCAGTACTTC. As protein: CASSEGGGDEQYF.

The rearrangement joins TRBV29-1 to TRBJ1-3, with D perhaps TRBD1 (6 bases). Trimming removed 0 bases at V and 5 bases at J, with 14 bases between. The CDR3 contains 15 residues. CDR1 and CDR2 (germline): SQVTM, ANQGSEA. The CDR3 DNA is TGCAGCGTTGAAGACAAGGGCAGGGGCAGAAACACCATATATTTT. The encoded protein is CSVEDKGRGRNTIYF.

The rearrangement joins TRBV5-4 to TRBJ2-1; 12 nucleotides match TRBD2. CDR3 size: 18 residues. CDR1 and CDR2 (germline): SGHNT, YYREEE (reference sequence). V lost 4 bases, J lost 7 bases, and 15 bases stayed unmatched. As DNA, the CDR3 is TGTGCCAGCAGCCAAATCCGTCGACTAGCGGGGGCAGAGAATGAGCAGTTCTTC. This gives the protein CASSQIRRLAGAENEQFF.

This chain connects TRBV4-1 to TRBJ2-5, with 7 bases matching TRBD2. CDR3 size: 17 residues. V lost 2 bases, J lost 4 bases, and 13 bases stayed unmatched. The germline V gene has CDR1 MGHRA and CDR2 YSYEKL. The CDR3 nucleotides read TGCGCCAGCAGCCAACCCTTCCTGCGGGAGAGAGGAGAGACCCAGTACTTC. Protein product: CASSQPFLRERGETQYF.

The V call is TRBV19, the J call TRBJ2-7; 10 nucleotides line up with TRBD1. Trimming at V came to 10 bases and at J to 1 base, leaving 7 bases not matched to a gene. The length of the CDR3 is 14 residues. Per the germline V gene, CDR1 is LNHDA and CDR2 is SQIVND (reference sequence). CDR3 sequence reads: CATWDRGGSYEQYF. The CDR3 nucleotides read TGTGCCACCTGGGACAGGGGAGGATCCTACGAGCAGTACTTC.

The chain is built from TRBV13 and TRBJ2-1; D remains unclear. Looked up from germline, CDR1 is PRHDT and CDR2 is FYEKMQ (reference sequence). The CDR3 is 14 amino acids. Trimming left V 2 bases short and J 6 bases short, with 11 bases between. CDR3: CASSLRGLLNEQFF. Written as DNA, the CDR3 is TGTGCCAGCAGCTTAAGAGGCTTGCTCAATGAGCAGTTCTTC.